This section outlines one T cell receptor (beta chain) sequence together with its context. Its cognate antigen is unknown. Amplification targeted TCR beta CDR3 regions from RNA transcripts. HTBI primers were employed in a first-round RT-PCR of the TCR CDR3. One entry per CDR3 protein, called by TCRdb with MiXCR from the multiplex PCR reads. The sample records hundreds of thousands of distinct CDR3 sequences, roughly 50% being singletons. Hyperthyroidism was newly diagnosed in patients aged 18 to 65 (duration under 2 months). The CDR3 contains 15 residues. The germline V gene has CDR1 SQVTM and CDR2 ANQGSEA. The data were obtained in a study of T cells in Graves' hyperthyroidism and ophthalmopathy. Study observations and caveats: Also found in blood were most expanded thyroid clonotypes above 0.001.

The sequenced material came from peripheral blood or thyroid tissue (not recorded which). This sequence originates from a woman between 18 and 29 years old with Graves' hyperthyroidism. This chain links TRBV29-1 with TRBJ2-1; 10 positions agree with TRBD1. In DNA, the CDR3 is TGCAGTGCTCCCGCCGGGACAGGGGATTACAATGAGCAGTTCTTC. Translated: CSAPAGTGDYNEQFF.